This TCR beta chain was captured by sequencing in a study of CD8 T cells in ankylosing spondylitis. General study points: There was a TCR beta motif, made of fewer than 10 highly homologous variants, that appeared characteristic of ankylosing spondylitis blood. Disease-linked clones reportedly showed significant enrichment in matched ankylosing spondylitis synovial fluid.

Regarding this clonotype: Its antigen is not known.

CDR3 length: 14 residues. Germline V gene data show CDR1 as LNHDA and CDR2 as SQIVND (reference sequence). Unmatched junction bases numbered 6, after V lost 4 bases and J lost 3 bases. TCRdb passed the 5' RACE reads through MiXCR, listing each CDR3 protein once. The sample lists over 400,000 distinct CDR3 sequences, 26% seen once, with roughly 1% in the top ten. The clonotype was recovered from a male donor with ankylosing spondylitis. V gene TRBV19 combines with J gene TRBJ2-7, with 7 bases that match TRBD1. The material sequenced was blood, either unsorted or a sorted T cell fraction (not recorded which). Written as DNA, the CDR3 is TGTGCCAGTAGTAGTCAGGGGGATCTCTACGAGCAGTACTTC. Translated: CASSSQGDLYEQYF.